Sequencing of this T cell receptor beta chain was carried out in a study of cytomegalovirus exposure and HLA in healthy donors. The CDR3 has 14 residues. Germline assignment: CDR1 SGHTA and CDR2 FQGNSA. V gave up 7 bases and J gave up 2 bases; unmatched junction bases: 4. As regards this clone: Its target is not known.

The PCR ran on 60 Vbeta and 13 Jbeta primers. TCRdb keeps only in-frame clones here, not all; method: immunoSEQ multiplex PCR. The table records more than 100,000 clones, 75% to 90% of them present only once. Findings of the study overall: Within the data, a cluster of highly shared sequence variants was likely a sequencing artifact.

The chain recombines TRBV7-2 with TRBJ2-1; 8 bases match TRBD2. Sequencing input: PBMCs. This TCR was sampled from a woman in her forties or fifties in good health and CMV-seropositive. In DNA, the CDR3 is TGTGCCAGCACGGAGGGACTAGCCTACAATGAGCAGTTCTTC. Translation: CASTEGLAYNEQFF.